A single sample is the source of the 5 T cell receptor beta chains below, sequenced in a study of blood T cell repertoires in COVID-19. Profiling relied on immunoSEQ multiplex PCR, and the TCRdb table lists in-frame clones only, not all of them. The data contain around 99,000 clones, approximately 90% of them singletons. Sequenced sample: peripheral blood. The receptors come from a human donor in a cohort sampled during active COVID-19.

This chain uses TRBV18 with TRBJ1-2; D is undetermined. In germline, CDR1 is KGHSH, CDR2 LQKENI. There are 14 residues in the CDR3. V was pared by 1 base and J by 3 bases, with 9 bases between. This CDR3 is CASSPRNPDYGYTF. In DNA form, the CDR3 reads TGTGCCAGCTCACCACGAAACCCAGACTATGGCTACACCTTC.

V is TRBV11-2 and J is TRBJ2-3; 7 bases map to TRBD1. The junction had 16 bases not matched to a gene; V was cut back by 6 bases and J by 4 bases. From germline, CDR1 is SGHAT and CDR2 FQNNGV. The CDR3 has 17 residues. The CDR3 region is CASRGWATGIDADTQYF. The DNA of the CDR3 is TGTGCCAGCAGGGGGTGGGCGACAGGGATAGATGCAGATACGCAGTATTTT. The full variable domain, rest sourced from reference TRBV11-2 and TRBJ2-3, is EAGVAQSPRYKIIEKRQSVAFWCNPISGHATLYWYQQILGQGPKLLIQFQNNGVVDDSQLPKDRFSAERLKGVDSTLKIQPAKLEDSAVYLCASRGWATGIDADTQYFGPGTRLTVL.

The chain uses TRBV6-1 and TRBJ2-7; no firm D call. V lost 3 bases to trimming and J lost 3 bases, with 15 bases between them. Germline CDR1 is MNHNS and CDR2 is SASEGT. The CDR3 has 15 residues. CDR3 protein: CASSEPPLRYYEQYF. The CDR3 coding sequence is TGTGCCAGCAGTGAGCCCCCTCTGAGGTACTACGAGCAGTACTTC.

V is TRBV19 and J is TRBJ1-1; D possibly corresponds to TRBD1 (5 bases). Germline V gene data show CDR1 as LNHDA and CDR2 as SQIVND (reference sequence). V was trimmed by 4 bases and J by 4 bases, leaving 7 bases between them. This CDR3 region has 12 residues. The CDR3 protein is CASSTRATEAFF. CDR3 bases: TGTGCCAGTAGTACCAGGGCCACTGAAGCTTTCTTT.

This chain uses TRBV15 with TRBJ1-2; D possibly corresponds to TRBD1 (5 bases). From germline, CDR1 is LNHNV and CDR2 YYDKDF (reference sequence). Deletions cut 0 bases from V and 8 bases from J, with 25 bases between. This CDR3 has 18 amino acids. CDR3 in amino acids: CATSRDRVFAREGGGYTF. The CDR3 DNA reads as TGTGCCACCAGCAGAGATCGGGTGTTTGCCAGGGAGGGCGGCGGCTACACCTTC.